The 17 T cell receptor beta chains below all came from one sample that was sequenced in a study of early T cells in non-severe SARS-CoV-2 infection. TCRdb called the 5' RACE reads again in MiXCR, with one record for every CDR3 protein. This table has tens of thousands of distinct CDR3 sequences, roughly 8.7% appearing once. Sequenced material: whole blood, taken at baseline. These receptors all come from an adult who was a healthcare worker with PCR-confirmed SARS-CoV-2 infection or an uninfected control (not recorded which).

The J gene is TRBJ1-1, the V gene TRBV2; 9 positions match TRBD1. V lost 11 bases and J lost 14; bases outside the gene matches: 15. Germline V gene sequence: CDR1 SNHLY, CDR2 FYNNEI. The CDR3 length is 12 residues. The CDR3 is CACHPGQGGPFF. CDR3 DNA sequence: TGTGCCTGCCATCCGGGACAGGGAGGTCCCTTCTTT.

This clonotype showed up just a few times. The CDR3 DNA is TGTGCCAGCAGCGGGACGGGGTATGATCCTGGGGCCAACGTCCTGACTTTC. It is translated as CASSGTGYDPGANVLTF. The genes are TRBV7-9 and TRBJ2-6, with D tentatively TRBD1 or TRBD2 (5 bases each). V was shortened by 5 bases and J by 2 bases, with 16 bases between the two germline ends. Looked up from germline, CDR1 is SEHNR and CDR2 is FQNEAQ (reference sequence). CDR3 length equals 17 residues.

This clonotype was counted ten times or more. The chain has TRBV30 and TRBJ1-4, with no clear D. Trimming cost V 3 bases and J 0 bases, with 8 bases left between them. This CDR3 has 14 amino acids. Germline CDR1 is GTSNPN and CDR2 is SVGIG (reference sequence). The CDR3 loop reads CAWRKVATNEKLFF. The CDR3, as DNA: TGTGCCTGGAGAAAGGTTGCAACTAATGAAAAACTGTTTTTT.

J is TRBJ2-5 and V is TRBV7-3; D could derive from TRBD1 or TRBD2 (5 bases each). Trimming cost V 5 bases and J 5 bases, with 15 bases left between them. Germline CDR1 is SGHTA and CDR2 is FQGTGA. The CDR3 has 14 residues. The CDR3 spells CASSRSGLGETQYF. CDR3 bases: TGTGCCAGCAGCCGGTCGGGGCTCGGGGAGACCCAGTACTTC.

This chain uses TRBV4-2 with TRBJ2-4; a weak D match, TRBD2 (6 bases). CDR3 length: 17 amino acids. Looked up from germline, CDR1 is LGHNA and CDR2 is YNFKEQ. V was pared by 0 bases and J by 1 base, with 13 bases between. CDR3 loop: CASSQDFPGEAKNIQYF. In DNA form, the CDR3 reads TGTGCCAGCAGCCAAGATTTTCCGGGAGAGGCCAAAAACATTCAGTACTTC.

This chain joins TRBV19 and TRBJ2-1; 9 nucleotides line up with TRBD2. The junction had 13 bases not matched to a gene; V was cut back by 0 bases and J by 10 bases. CDR3 length equals 17 residues. The germline V gene has CDR1 LNHDA and CDR2 SQIVND (reference sequence). CDR3 sequence reads: CASSIDRLAGTWMEQFF. The CDR3 region has the DNA TGTGCCAGTAGTATAGATCGCCTAGCGGGGACCTGGATGGAGCAGTTCTTC.

The genes are TRBV19 and TRBJ2-3, with D tentatively TRBD2 (5 bases). The CDR3 is 15 amino acids. Trimming took off 5 bases at V and 0 bases at J, with 12 bases between the two ends. Germline values: CDR1 LNHDA, CDR2 SQIVND (reference sequence). The CDR3 reads CASSPRAGSTDTQYF. CDR3 DNA: TGTGCCAGTAGTCCGAGGGCAGGTAGCACAGATACGCAGTATTTT. Filled out from reference TRBV19 and TRBJ2-3, the complete variable domain reads DGGITQSPKYLFRKEGQNVTLSCEQNLNHDAMYWYRQDPGQGLRLIYYSQIVNDFQKGDIAEGYSVSREKKESFPLTVTSAQKNPTAFYLCASSPRAGSTDTQYFGPGTRLTVL.

This clonotype was found many times. The chain employs TRBV3-1 and TRBJ1-4; no firm D call. The CDR3 totals 14 residues. Germline loops: CDR1 LGHDT, CDR2 YNNKEL (reference sequence). Trimming removed 4 bases from V and 5 bases from J, with 11 bases in between. The CDR3 loop reads CASSPGPDNEKLFF. In DNA form, the CDR3 reads TGTGCCAGCAGCCCCGGGCCGGACAATGAAAAACTGTTTTTT.

This chain joins TRBV11-2 and TRBJ2-5; D gene uncertain. Trimming stripped 5 bases from V and 3 bases from J, with 10 bases between. Germline V gives CDR1 SGHAT, CDR2 FQNNGV. CDR3 length: 13 residues. CDR3 in amino acids: CASSHDRKETQYF. The CDR3 DNA reads TGTGCCAGCAGCCACGATAGGAAAGAGACCCAGTACTTC.

This clonotype was seen more than once but under ten times. CDR3 coding DNA: TGTGCCAGCTCACCGAGTAGGGGAAAAAACATTCAGTACTTC. Protein product: CASSPSRGKNIQYF. This sequence joins TRBV18 and TRBJ2-4; maybe TRBD1 (5 bases). V was clipped by 3 bases and J by 4 bases, with 10 bases between them. CDR1 KGHSH and CDR2 LQKENI come from the germline V gene. The CDR3 totals 14 residues.

The chain recombines TRBV4-2 with TRBJ1-1, with D possibly TRBD1 on 5 matching bases. V lost 0 bases and J 12 bases, leaving 23 bases between the germline ends. The CDR3 has 16 residues. Germline V gene lookup returns CDR1 LGHNA and CDR2 YNFKEQ. The CDR3 nucleotides are TGTGCCAGCAGCCAAGATGGTCCCGGACAAGTAGTTCAGCCTTTCTTT. Translating it yields CASSQDGPGQVVQPFF.

Only a few counts were recorded for this clonotype. The CDR3 nucleotides are TGTGCCACCGGGACTAGCGGGATCGGAGATACGCAGTATTTT. Encoded protein: CATGTSGIGDTQYF. The chain carries TRBV6-5 and TRBJ2-3; 13 bases match TRBD2. This CDR3 has 14 residues. Germline CDR1 is MNHEY and CDR2 is SVGAGI. The V gene end was trimmed by 10 bases and the J gene end by 5 bases; junction bases not matched to a gene: 6.

The chain recombines TRBV19 with TRBJ1-2; D unresolved. This CDR3 is 13 amino acids long. Trimming took off 7 bases at V and 2 bases at J, with 11 bases between the two ends. The germline CDR1 and CDR2 sequences are LNHDA and SQIVND (reference sequence). DNA of the CDR3: TGTGCCAGTAACTTTCAAGGGAACTATGGCTACACCTTC. This translates into CASNFQGNYGYTF.

The chain carries TRBV9 and TRBJ1-3, with 8 bases matching TRBD1. V lost 2 bases and J lost 0; bases outside the gene matches: 1. Germline assignment: CDR1 SGDLS and CDR2 YYNGEE. The CDR3 is 15 residues long. This chain's CDR3 is CASSVTGGSGNTIYF. CDR3 bases: TGTGCCAGCAGCGTCACAGGGGGCTCTGGAAACACCATATATTTT.

This clonotype appeared a few times. CDR3 protein: CASSPLGRDEAFF. The DNA of the CDR3 is TGTGCCAGCAGCCCCTTGGGACGGGATGAAGCTTTCTTT. This chain connects TRBV7-9 to TRBJ1-1; D possibly corresponds to TRBD1 (5 bases). There are 13 residues in the CDR3. The V gene's germline CDR1 is SEHNR and CDR2 FQNEAQ (reference sequence). V shed 5 bases and J shed 7 bases, with 14 bases lying between them.

This clonotype was observed a few times. The chain employs TRBV5-6 and TRBJ2-7; 8 bases map to TRBD1. CDR1 is SGHDT, CDR2 YYEEEE, per germline. The CDR3 length is 14 residues. With 4 bases clipped from V and 5 bases from J, the junction kept 8 bases outside the gene matches. The CDR3 coding sequence is TGTGCCAGCAGCCGATGGACAGGGATGAACGAGCAGTACTTC. Translated, it gives CASSRWTGMNEQYF.

The table lists this clonotype with many counts. The chain links TRBV5-1 to TRBJ2-7, with a tentative D call TRBD2 (5 bases). The V end lost 0 bases, the J end lost 6 bases, and 10 bases lay between the germline ends. CDR3 size: 13 residues. Per germline, CDR1 SGHRS and CDR2 YFSETQ. The CDR3 loop is CASSLVAGSEQYF. The CDR3 DNA follows: TGCGCCAGCAGCTTGGTGGCTGGGAGCGAGCAGTACTTC.